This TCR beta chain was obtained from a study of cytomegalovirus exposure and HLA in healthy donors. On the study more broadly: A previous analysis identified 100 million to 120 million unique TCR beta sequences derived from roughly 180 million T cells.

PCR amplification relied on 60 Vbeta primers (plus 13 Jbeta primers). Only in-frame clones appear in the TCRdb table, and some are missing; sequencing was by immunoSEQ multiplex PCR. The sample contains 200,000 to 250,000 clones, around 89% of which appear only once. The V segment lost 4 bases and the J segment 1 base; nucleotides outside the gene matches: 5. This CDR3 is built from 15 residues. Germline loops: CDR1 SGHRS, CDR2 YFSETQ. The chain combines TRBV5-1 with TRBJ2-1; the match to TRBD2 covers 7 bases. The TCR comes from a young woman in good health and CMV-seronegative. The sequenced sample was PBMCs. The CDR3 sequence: CASSSLAVSYNEQFF. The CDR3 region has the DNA TGCGCCAGCAGCAGCCTAGCGGTTTCCTACAATGAGCAGTTCTTC. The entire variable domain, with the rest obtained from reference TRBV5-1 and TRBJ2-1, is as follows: KAGVTQTPRYLIKTRGQQVTLSCSPISGHRSVSWYQQTPGQGLQFLFEYFSETQRNKGNFPGRFSGRQFSNSRSEMNVSTLELGDSALYLCASSSLAVSYNEQFFGPGTRLTVL.